A single sample gave rise to the 29 T cell receptor beta chains below, sequenced in a study of CD8+CD57+ T cells in acquired aplastic anemia. According to the study, genomic DNA was the template for TCR beta VDJ and CDR3 profiling. TCRdb reprocessed the reads via MiXCR and lists one record per CDR3 protein. This sample has 150,000 to 180,000 distinct CDR3 sequences, with approximately 52% found just once. CD8+CD57+ cell expansion had been shown by flow cytometry in patients chosen for sequencing. The sample was sorted CD4+, CD8+, or CD8+CD57+ T cells (not recorded which) from PBMCs. The receptors originated from a human donor with aplastic anemia.

This chain connects TRBV4-1 to TRBJ1-6; D may be TRBD1 (5 bases). V gave up 1 base and J gave up 10 bases, with 20 bases separating them. The CDR3 loop spans 17 amino acids. Germline CDR1 MGHRA, CDR2 YSYEKL. For the CDR3, the DNA is TGCGCCAGCAGCCAAGTCATAAACATGGGGACGAACTCACCCCTCCACTTT. This translates into CASSQVINMGTNSPLHF.

This clonotype occurred many times. The CDR3 is CASSLETGRGQPQHF. As DNA, the CDR3 is TGTGCCAGCAGCTTAGAAACGGGGCGGGGTCAGCCCCAGCATTTT. This chain connects TRBV7-6 to TRBJ1-5; D perhaps matches TRBD1 (5 bases). The CDR3 has 15 residues. The V end was cut by 1 base, the J end by 6 bases, with 13 bases between. The germline V gene has CDR1 SGHVS and CDR2 FNYEAQ.

This clonotype was counted once. The J gene is TRBJ2-7, the V gene TRBV7-9, with D perhaps TRBD1 or TRBD2 (5 bases each). The germline V gene encodes CDR1 SEHNR and CDR2 FQNEAQ (reference sequence). The V end lost 3 bases, the J end lost 3 bases, and 18 bases lay between the germline ends. This CDR3 region has 16 residues. The DNA of the CDR3 is TGTGCCAGCAGCTTGTTAGGGGACGGAAGTTACTACGAGCAGTACTTC. It codes for CASSLLGDGSYYEQYF.

This clonotype was counted between two and nine times. The chain has TRBV7-9 and TRBJ2-7, with D unresolved. The germline CDR1 and CDR2 sequences are SEHNR and FQNEAQ (reference sequence). Trimming shortened V by 2 bases and J by 4 bases, and 9 bases separated the two germline ends. This CDR3 has 13 residues. The CDR3 here is CASSLLTRYEQYF. In DNA, the CDR3 is TGTGCCAGCAGCTTATTAACTCGTTACGAGCAGTACTTC.

This clonotype appeared a single time. At one boundary the junction diverges from the germline segment, which might be a read error. The V call is TRBV20-1, the J call TRBJ2-7; 8 nucleotides align to TRBD2. CDR1 and CDR2 from the germline V gene are DFQATT and SNEGSKA (reference sequence). The CDR3 consists of 14 residues. For the CDR3, the DNA is TGCAGTGTGACGGGGGGGGCATACACCTACGAGCGGTACTTC. It specifies CSVTGGAYTYERYF.

This clonotype was found many times. The genes are TRBV6-5 and TRBJ1-2; D unclear. The CDR3 runs 14 residues. Trimming took off 2 bases at V and 4 bases at J, with 11 bases between the two ends. Germline loops: CDR1 MNHEY, CDR2 SVGAGI. CDR3 protein: CASSYGLGPYGYTF. CDR3 nucleotide sequence: TGTGCCAGCAGTTACGGTCTAGGGCCCTATGGCTACACCTTC.

The chain uses TRBV4-2 and TRBJ2-4; TRBD1 matches 8 bases. V shed 6 bases, J shed 5 bases, and the junction held 12 bases outside the gene matches. This CDR3 spans 16 amino acids. CDR1 is LGHNA, CDR2 YNFKEQ, per germline. The CDR3 DNA reads TGTGCCAGCAGTCAGGTGGTGGGACAGGCAGAAAACATTCAGTACTTC. Translated: CASSQVVGQAENIQYF.

Only a few counts were recorded for this clonotype. The V call is TRBV20-1, the J call TRBJ2-7, with TRBD2 matching 9 bases. With V trimmed by 1 base and J by 9 bases, 10 bases remained unmatched. Germline V lookup: CDR1 DFQATT, CDR2 SNEGSKA (reference sequence). The CDR3 is made up of 14 amino acids. The CDR3 loop reads CSARVPAGGLGQYF. The CDR3 DNA is TGCAGTGCTAGAGTCCCAGCGGGGGGTCTAGGGCAGTACTTC.

This clonotype was seen once. The V call is TRBV12-3 or TRBV12-4, the J call TRBJ1-5, with a weak D call TRBD1 (6 bases). This CDR3 comprises 12 residues. V was pared by 4 bases and J by 11 bases, with 12 bases between. The CDR3 is CASSWPQGTQHF. CDR3 DNA sequence: TGTGCCAGCAGTTGGCCACAGGGAACCCAGCATTTT.

This clonotype was seen many times. The chain couples TRBV6-1 to TRBJ2-7, with D tentatively TRBD2 (6 bases). Trimming left V 7 bases short and J 0 bases short, with 10 bases between. CDR1 and CDR2 from the germline V gene are MNHNS and SASEGT. This CDR3 has 13 amino acids. CDR3 in amino acids: CASNGGTSYEQYF. The CDR3 bases are TGTGCCAGCAACGGGGGTACCTCCTACGAGCAGTACTTC.

The V gene is TRBV28, the J gene TRBJ2-3; D remains ambiguous. CDR3 size: 12 residues. Trimming pared 5 bases from V and 4 bases from J, leaving 7 bases between. Germline V gives CDR1 MDHEN, CDR2 SYDVKM. The CDR3 sequence is CASSIIADTQYF. Written as DNA, the CDR3 is TGTGCCAGCAGTATAATAGCAGATACGCAGTATTTT.

The chain uses TRBV29-1 and TRBJ2-1; D gene ambiguous. In germline, CDR1 is SQVTM, CDR2 ANQGSEA. The CDR3 is 12 residues long. V lost 3 bases, J lost 6 bases, and 9 bases lay in between. CDR3 loop: CSVEGLFNEQFF. The CDR3 bases are TGCAGCGTTGAGGGTCTGTTCAATGAGCAGTTCTTC.

With regard to this clonotype: The germline gene is not matched at one end of the junction; a read error may be the cause. The genes are TRBV12-3 or TRBV12-4 and TRBJ2-1; no firm D call. CDR3 size: 12 residues. CDR3 nucleotide sequence: TGTGCCAGCGGCGGAGCGTACAATAAGCAGTTCTTC. It codes for CASGGAYNKQFF.

V usage is TRBV6-2 or TRBV6-3 and J usage is TRBJ1-1, with D tentatively TRBD1 (6 bases). The CDR3 sequence is 18 residues long. The V end was cut by 0 bases, the J end by 0 bases, with 17 bases between. CDR1 MNHEY and CDR2 SVGEGT come from the germline V gene. DNA for the CDR3: TGTGCCAGCAGTTACTCGAGGTTCCGGCAGGGGTTGAACACTGAAGCTTTCTTT. Translation: CASSYSRFRQGLNTEAFF.

A remark on this clonotype: One end of the junction does not line up with germline, which may come from a read error. Here the CDR3 reads CARETSGSEHRGAVF. The CDR3 bases are TGTGCCAGGGAGACATCGGGGAGCGAACACCGGGGGGCTGTTTTT. V gene TRBV5-6 combines with J gene TRBJ2-2; possible D gene TRBD2, 7 bases. Germline CDR1 reads SGHDT; CDR2 reads YYEEEE. The CDR3 runs to 15 residues.

This clonotype was seen only once. J is TRBJ2-2 and V is TRBV15, with no clear D. In germline, CDR1 is LNHNV, CDR2 YYDKDF (reference sequence). This CDR3 comprises 13 residues. Trimming stripped 3 bases from V and 6 bases from J, with 8 bases between. The CDR3 sequence is CATSSTRSGELFF. DNA for the CDR3: TGTGCCACCAGCAGCACCCGCTCCGGGGAGCTGTTTTTT. Full variable domain (remainder filled in from reference TRBV15 and TRBJ2-2): DAMVIQNPRYQVTQFGKPVTLSCSQTLNHNVMYWYQQKSSQAPKLLFHYYDKDFNNEADTPDNFQSRRPNTSFCFLDIRSPGLGDTAMYLCATSSTRSGELFFGEGSRLTVL.

The chain carries TRBV10-3 and TRBJ1-4; D gene unclear. The CDR3 has 15 amino acids. Trimming took off 3 bases at V and 6 bases at J, with 14 bases between the two ends. The germline V gene encodes CDR1 ENHRY and CDR2 SYGVKD. The CDR3 region is CAISDKGAGDEKLFF. For the CDR3, the DNA is TGTGCCATCAGTGATAAGGGCGCGGGAGATGAAAAACTGTTTTTT.

The chain employs TRBV2 and TRBJ2-6; D is ambiguous. Germline V gives CDR1 SNHLY, CDR2 FYNNEI. The CDR3 consists of 14 residues. V lost 3 bases, J lost 2 bases, and 5 bases lay in between. As DNA, the CDR3 is TGTGCCAGCAGTGACAGGACTGGGGCCAACGTCCTGACTTTC. Protein: CASSDRTGANVLTF.

With respect to this clonotype: A clone one base away is much larger, so this may be a read error. No conserved phenylalanine or tryptophan is present at the end of the CDR3, so a read error is the likely explanation. The chain carries TRBV11-1 and TRBJ2-2; the D gene is possibly TRBD1 (6 bases). The CDR3 extends over 17 amino acids. The V end was cut by 5 bases, the J end by 7 bases, with 23 bases between. Germline assignment: CDR1 SGHAT and CDR2 FQDESV (reference sequence). The CDR3 loop is CASSQNPTGRQNGELFS. CDR3 DNA: TGTGCCAGCAGCCAGAACCCTACAGGGCGGCAGAACGGGGAGCTGTTTTCT.

This clonotype was counted ten times or more. The rearrangement uses TRBV2 and TRBJ2-5; 11 positions match TRBD2. CDR1 SNHLY and CDR2 FYNNEI come from the germline V gene. Germline trimming cut 5 bases from V and 2 bases from J; bases unmatched to any gene: 7. There are 16 residues in the CDR3. CDR3 region: CASSLPSSGGQETQYF. The CDR3 nucleotides read TGTGCCAGCAGTCTACCCTCTAGCGGGGGGCAAGAGACCCAGTACTTC.

The gene calls are TRBV15 and TRBJ2-7; TRBD1 is a possible D gene (6 bases). Germline CDR1 is LNHNV and CDR2 is YYDKDF (reference sequence). The CDR3 length is 14 residues. V was clipped by 0 bases and J by 3 bases, with 9 bases between them. In nucleotides, the CDR3 is TGTGCCACCAGCAGAGACAGGGGTGACTACGAGCAGTACTTC. It translates to CATSRDRGDYEQYF.

This chain links TRBV24-1 with TRBJ2-5; 10 bases agree with TRBD1. The CDR3 sequence is 15 residues long. V shed 6 bases and J 1 base; nucleotides not matched to a gene: 4. Germline CDR1 KGHDR, CDR2 SFDVKD. The DNA of the CDR3 is TGTGCCACCAGTTTTAGGACAGGGGGCCAAGAGACCCAGTACTTC. Translation: CATSFRTGGQETQYF.

In its sample, this clonotype was seen a few times. The chain joins TRBV20-1 to TRBJ2-1; 13 bases map to TRBD2. Germline CDR1 DFQATT, CDR2 SNEGSKA (reference sequence). The V gene end was trimmed by 6 bases and the J gene end by 8 bases; junction bases not matched to a gene: 10. This CDR3 is 15 amino acids long. The DNA of the CDR3 is TGCAGTGCGGGACTAGCGGGGTCGAATATAGATGAGCAGTTCTTC. It translates to CSAGLAGSNIDEQFF.

The chain joins TRBV4-1 to TRBJ2-7; 8 bases line up with TRBD1. This CDR3 region has 15 residues. V lost 4 bases, J lost 12 bases, and 17 bases stayed unmatched. Germline lookup yields CDR1 MGHRA and CDR2 YSYEKL. CDR3 bases: TGCGCCAGCAGCCCACGGACGACAGGGGACGGTGGGCTGTACTTC. Translated, it gives CASSPRTTGDGGLYF.

The CDR3 sequence is CASRGPEEKLFF. In DNA, the CDR3 is TGTGCCAGCAGGGGGCCAGAGGAAAAACTGTTTTTT. The chain has TRBV2 and TRBJ1-4, with D perhaps TRBD1 (5 bases). V was clipped by 6 bases and J by 8 bases, with 10 bases between them. The CDR3 sequence is 12 residues long. The germline V gene encodes CDR1 SNHLY and CDR2 FYNNEI.

The chain recombines TRBV7-3 with TRBJ1-5; TRBD1 matches at 9 bases. Trimming at V came to 6 bases and at J to 3 bases, leaving 3 bases not matched to a gene. Germline CDR1 reads SGHTA; CDR2 reads FQGTGA. The CDR3 has 14 residues. CDR3 amino acids: CASRQGASNQPQHF. In DNA form, the CDR3 reads TGTGCCAGCAGACAGGGGGCGTCCAATCAGCCCCAGCATTTT.

The chain links TRBV29-1 to TRBJ2-1; D possibly matches TRBD1 or TRBD2 (5 bases each). V lost 0 bases and J 3 bases, leaving 12 bases between the germline ends. The CDR3 contains 15 residues. Germline lookup yields CDR1 SQVTM and CDR2 ANQGSEA. CDR3 sequence (DNA): TGCAGCGTTGAAGAGAGGGGCCAGCGCTACAATGAGCAGTTCTTC. It is translated as CSVEERGQRYNEQFF.

V gene TRBV5-1 combines with J gene TRBJ2-2; the match to TRBD1 covers 8 bases. CDR1 and CDR2 (germline): SGHRS, YFSETQ. The CDR3 totals 13 residues. The V gene end was trimmed by 6 bases and the J gene end by 7 bases; junction bases not matched to a gene: 5. The CDR3 DNA reads TGCGCCAGCATCACGGGGACAGGCGGGGAGCTGTTTTTT. It codes for CASITGTGGELFF. The entire variable domain, with the rest obtained from reference TRBV5-1 and TRBJ2-2, is as follows: KAGVTQTPRYLIKTRGQQVTLSCSPISGHRSVSWYQQTPGQGLQFLFEYFSETQRNKGNFPGRFSGRQFSNSRSEMNVSTLELGDSALYLCASITGTGGELFFGEGSRLTVL.

The chain couples TRBV11-2 to TRBJ2-1; D unclear. Trimming took off 4 bases at V and 2 bases at J, with 9 bases between the two ends. The CDR3 runs 14 residues. Germline lookup yields CDR1 SGHAT and CDR2 FQNNGV. This chain's CDR3 is CASSSDGTYNEQFF. As DNA, the CDR3 is TGTGCCAGCAGCTCAGACGGTACCTACAATGAGCAGTTCTTC.